The 16 T cell receptor beta chains below all came from one sample that was sequenced in a study of neurological immune-mediated disorders. Each CDR3 protein gets one entry after TCRdb re-called the 5' RACE reads with MiXCR. The sample lists about 21,000 distinct CDR3 sequences, 5% to 7% occurring once. Sequenced: CD8+ T cells from blood. These receptor sequences come from a man aged 18 to 35 in good health.

This clonotype came up many times. The chain employs TRBV7-6 and TRBJ1-3; D not certain. The CDR3 extends over 15 amino acids. V lost 6 bases, J lost 0 bases, and 12 bases lay in between. The V gene's germline CDR1 is SGHVS and CDR2 FNYEAQ. The CDR3 sequence: CASRTDRSSGNTIYF. Here the CDR3 DNA reads TGTGCCAGCAGGACCGACCGGAGCTCTGGAAACACCATATATTTT.

This clonotype was found many times. The genes are TRBV20-1 and TRBJ1-5; D gene unclear. Trimming removed 6 bases at V and 2 bases at J, with 29 bases between. CDR1 and CDR2 (germline): DFQATT, SNEGSKA (reference sequence). This CDR3 comprises 19 residues. The DNA of the CDR3 is TGCAGTGCCCCCCATAAACCGTCGAACACGGGAATCGGCAATCAGCCCCAGCATTTT. Protein sequence: CSAPHKPSNTGIGNQPQHF.

This clonotype was observed at least ten times. The chain employs TRBV9 and TRBJ2-2; no reliable D call. Germline lookup yields CDR1 SGDLS and CDR2 YYNGEE. V shed 3 bases and J shed 8 bases, with 8 bases lying between them. This CDR3 has 12 residues. DNA of the CDR3: TGTGCCAGCAGCGCCCTCGCAGGGGAGCTGTTTTTT. This translates into CASSALAGELFF.

Remarks on this clonotype: An end of the junction differs from the germline gene, which may be a read error. The chain carries TRBV27 and TRBJ1-1, with a tentative D call TRBD1 (6 bases). The germline V gene has CDR1 MNHEY and CDR2 SMNVEV (reference sequence). This CDR3 contains 14 residues. The CDR3: CASSPLVGARGAFF. CDR3 bases: TGCGCCAGCAGCCCTCTCGTGGGGGCGCGCGGGGCTTTCTTT.

This clonotype was counted at least ten times. CDR3 nucleotides: TGTGCCAGCAGTTACTCGGACAGGGGCGAGCAGTACTTC. It codes for CASSYSDRGEQYF. The genes are TRBV6-2 or TRBV6-3 and TRBJ2-7; 9 positions match TRBD1. Germline V gene lookup returns CDR1 MNHEY and CDR2 SVGEGT. With V trimmed by 0 bases and J by 6 bases, 0 bases remained unmatched. The CDR3 loop spans 13 amino acids.

This clonotype was detected only a few times. The chain carries TRBV6-5 and TRBJ2-7, with unresolved D. V dropped 8 bases and J dropped 2 bases, with 22 bases sitting between them. CDR1 and CDR2 (germline): MNHEY, SVGAGI. The CDR3 covers 16 residues. The CDR3 loop is CASGFEWSRGTYEQYF. CDR3 nucleotides: TGTGCCAGCGGTTTCGAATGGAGCCGCGGCACCTACGAGCAGTACTTC.

This clonotype was counted at least ten times. The chain recombines TRBV5-1 with TRBJ1-1; 9 bases align to TRBD1. This CDR3 has 13 amino acids. The V gene end was trimmed by 4 bases and the J gene end by 6 bases; junction bases not matched to a gene: 4. In germline, CDR1 is SGHRS, CDR2 YFSETQ. The CDR3 here is CASSPWTGAEAFF. DNA for the CDR3: TGCGCCAGCAGCCCATGGACAGGGGCTGAAGCTTTCTTT.

This clonotype qualifies as medium-sized. The V gene is TRBV12-3 or TRBV12-4, the J gene TRBJ2-2; D ambiguous. The CDR3 is 13 amino acids. Trimming stripped 2 bases from V and 3 bases from J, with 4 bases between. DNA of the CDR3: TGTGCCAGCAGTTTAATACACACCGGGGAGCTGTTTTTT. Its protein is CASSLIHTGELFF.

The table lists this clonotype with many counts. The chain recombines TRBV7-9 with TRBJ1-1, with unresolved D. The V gene's germline CDR1 is SEHNR and CDR2 FQNEAQ (reference sequence). CDR3 length equals 15 residues. With 1 base removed from V and 2 bases from J, the gap between germline ends came to 11 bases. DNA of the CDR3: TGTGCCAGCAGCTTAGGGTTAGTCTCAAACACTGAAGCTTTCTTT. The encoded protein is CASSLGLVSNTEAFF.

This clonotype was seen many times. The rearrangement joins TRBV25-1 to TRBJ1-4; TRBD1 matches at 10 bases. Germline loops: CDR1 MGHDK, CDR2 SYGVNS. V gave up 4 bases and J gave up 12 bases; unmatched junction bases: 8. CDR3 size: 14 residues. For the CDR3, the DNA is TGTGCCAGCAGTGGCCCGGGACAGGGGCACGAACTGTTTTTT. Translating it yields CASSGPGQGHELFF.

This clonotype was counted at least ten times. A read error may produce the germline difference seen at one junction end. The chain links TRBV7-9 to TRBJ1-5; no reliable D call. CDR3 size: 12 residues. Germline CDR1 reads SEHNR; CDR2 reads FQNEAQ (reference sequence). The chain's CDR3 is CASSLSSQPQHF. The CDR3 region has the DNA TGTGCCAGCAGCTTAAGCAGTCAGCCCCAGCATTTT.

This clonotype was recorded many times. Compared with germline, one end of the junction differs, possibly owing to a read error. The chain couples TRBV20-1 to TRBJ2-3, with TRBD1 as a possible D gene (6 bases). Germline CDR1 DFQATT, CDR2 SNEGSKA (reference sequence). The CDR3 loop spans 17 amino acids. The CDR3 is CSARGRTVRHSTDTQYF. For the CDR3, the DNA is TGCAGTGCCAGAGGTCGGACAGTGCGACATAGCACAGATACGCAGTATTTT.

This clonotype has just a few counts. V usage is TRBV20-1 and J usage is TRBJ1-2, with TRBD1 matching over 7 bases. From germline, CDR1 is DFQATT and CDR2 SNEGSKA (reference sequence). The CDR3 covers 14 residues. V shed 1 base, J shed 5 bases, and the junction held 7 bases outside the gene matches. CDR3 DNA: TGCAGTGCTAGAGTGAGGACAGGCGGTTATGGCTACACCTTC. Amino acid sequence: CSARVRTGGYGYTF.

Ten or more counts support this clonotype. The chain recombines TRBV5-5 with TRBJ2-1; no definite D call. The CDR3 covers 15 residues. Germline CDR1 and CDR2: SGHKS and YYEKEE (reference sequence). Trimming removed 0 bases from V and 0 bases from J, with 7 bases in between. The CDR3 nucleotides are TGTGCCAGCAGCTTGGTTTCTGTCTCCTACAATGAGCAGTTCTTC. Residues: CASSLVSVSYNEQFF. Using reference TRBV5-5 and TRBJ2-1 for the parts outside the CDR3, the full variable domain is DAGVTQSPTHLIKTRGQQVTLRCSPISGHKSVSWYQQVLGQGPQFIFQYYEKEERGRGNFPDRFSARQFPNYSSELNVNALLLGDSALYLCASSLVSVSYNEQFFGPGTRLTVL.

In this sample, this clonotype turned up many times. The V call is TRBV12-3 or TRBV12-4, the J call TRBJ2-1, with TRBD2 identical over 8 bases. This CDR3 is 15 amino acids long. Trimming cost V 6 bases and J 7 bases; bases outside gene matches: 11. The CDR3: CASRGSGGVGNEQFF. The DNA of the CDR3 is TGTGCCAGCAGGGGAAGCGGGGGAGTCGGAAATGAGCAGTTCTTC.

This clonotype was counted ten times or more. The rearrangement uses TRBV7-8 and TRBJ2-7, with D perhaps matching TRBD2 (5 bases). The V gene's germline CDR1 is SGHVS and CDR2 FQNEAQ. Trimming stripped 3 bases from V and 2 bases from J, with 11 bases between. The CDR3 totals 14 residues. As DNA, the CDR3 is TGTGCCAGCAGCTTGTTCGGGAAAACCTACGAGCAGTACTTC. This translates into CASSLFGKTYEQYF.